This T cell receptor beta chain is drawn from a study of CD8 T cells in Susac syndrome. Whole-study context: Among the sequenced Susac syndrome patients, five or six had active disease while 8 or 9 were in remission.

On this clonotype itself: The antigen is unknown.

Trimming removed 0 bases from V and 5 bases from J, with 11 bases in between. From germline, CDR1 is MGHRA and CDR2 YSYEKL. The CDR3 runs 14 residues. While CD8+ and CD4+ T cells were isolated negatively, TEMRA cells were enriched by FACS. The authors reverse transcribed about 0.5 to 1 ug RNA with random hexamers. TCRdb recomputed calls from the immunoSEQ multiplex PCR reads with MiXCR, one row per CDR3 protein. Of about 130,000 distinct CDR3 sequences listed, roughly 94% are singletons. Study-level results: The total CD8+ repertoires contained about 16 Susac-specific public clones, and the CD8+ TEMRA repertoires contained 4 to 6. CD8+ clonal expansion in Susac peaked in TEMRA cells and active patients.

Sequencing was performed on CD8+ T cells from PBMCs. The chain recombines TRBV4-1 with TRBJ2-7; D gene ambiguous. The receptor comes from a human donor with Susac syndrome. CDR3 sequence (DNA): TGCGCCAGCAGCCAAGATACCCAGGAAGACGAGCAGTACTTC. Protein product: CASSQDTQEDEQYF.